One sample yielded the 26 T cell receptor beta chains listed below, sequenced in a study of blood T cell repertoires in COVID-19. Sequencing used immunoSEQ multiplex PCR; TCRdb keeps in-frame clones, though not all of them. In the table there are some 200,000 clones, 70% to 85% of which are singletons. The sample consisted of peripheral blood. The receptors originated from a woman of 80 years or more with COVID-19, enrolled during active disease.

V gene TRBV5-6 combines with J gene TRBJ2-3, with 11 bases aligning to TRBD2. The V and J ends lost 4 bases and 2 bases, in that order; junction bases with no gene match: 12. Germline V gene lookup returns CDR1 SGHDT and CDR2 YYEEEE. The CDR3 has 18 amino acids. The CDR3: CASSLGRLAGFFTDTQYF. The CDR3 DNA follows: TGTGCCAGCAGCCTGGGTAGACTAGCGGGGTTTTTCACAGATACGCAGTATTTT.

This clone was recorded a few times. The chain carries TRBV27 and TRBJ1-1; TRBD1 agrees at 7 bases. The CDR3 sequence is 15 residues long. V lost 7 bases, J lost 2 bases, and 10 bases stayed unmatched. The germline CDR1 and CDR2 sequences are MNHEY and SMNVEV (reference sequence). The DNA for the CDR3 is TGTGCCAGCACCCTTCGACAGGGCACAAACACTGAAGCTTTCTTT. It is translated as CASTLRQGTNTEAFF.

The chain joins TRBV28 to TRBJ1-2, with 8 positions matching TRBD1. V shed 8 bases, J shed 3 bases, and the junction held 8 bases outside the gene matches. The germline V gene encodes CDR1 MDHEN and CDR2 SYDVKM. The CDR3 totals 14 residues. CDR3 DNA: TGTGCCAGCGGAGGGACAGGCCTCTACTATGGCTACACCTTC. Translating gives CASGGTGLYYGYTF.

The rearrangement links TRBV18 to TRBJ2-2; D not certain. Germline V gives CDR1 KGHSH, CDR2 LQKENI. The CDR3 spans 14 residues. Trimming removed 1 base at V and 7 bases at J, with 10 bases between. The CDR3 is CASSPQTASGELFF. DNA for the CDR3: TGTGCCAGCTCACCACAGACTGCGAGCGGGGAGCTGTTTTTT.

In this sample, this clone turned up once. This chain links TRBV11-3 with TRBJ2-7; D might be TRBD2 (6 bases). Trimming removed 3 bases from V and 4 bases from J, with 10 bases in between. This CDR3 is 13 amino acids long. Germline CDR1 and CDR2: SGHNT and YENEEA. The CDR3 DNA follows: TGTGCCAGCAGCTTGGGCGGGGAATACGAGCAGTACTTC. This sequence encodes CASSLGGEYEQYF.

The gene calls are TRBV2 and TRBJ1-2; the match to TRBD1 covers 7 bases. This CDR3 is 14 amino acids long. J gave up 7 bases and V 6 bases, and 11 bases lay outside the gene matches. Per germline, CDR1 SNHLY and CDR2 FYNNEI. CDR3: CASRGETGSPGYTF. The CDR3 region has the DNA TGTGCCAGCAGAGGGGAGACAGGGTCTCCTGGCTACACCTTC.

DNA for the CDR3: TGTGCCAGCAGCCCCCCTAGACTAGCGGGGGGCGGGGTAGATACGCAGTATTTT. Translated: CASSPPRLAGGGVDTQYF. The genes are TRBV5-5 and TRBJ2-3, with 13 bases matching TRBD2. The length of the CDR3 is 18 residues. V trimming: 4 bases; J trimming: 5 bases; junction bases outside the gene matches: 13. Germline V lookup: CDR1 SGHKS, CDR2 YYEKEE (reference sequence).

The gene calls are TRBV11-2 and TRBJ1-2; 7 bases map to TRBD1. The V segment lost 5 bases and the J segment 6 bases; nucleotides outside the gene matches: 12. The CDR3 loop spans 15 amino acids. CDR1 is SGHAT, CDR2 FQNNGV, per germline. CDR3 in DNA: TGTGCCAGCAGCGGACTACTACAGGGGAAAAATGGCTACACCTTC. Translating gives CASSGLLQGKNGYTF.

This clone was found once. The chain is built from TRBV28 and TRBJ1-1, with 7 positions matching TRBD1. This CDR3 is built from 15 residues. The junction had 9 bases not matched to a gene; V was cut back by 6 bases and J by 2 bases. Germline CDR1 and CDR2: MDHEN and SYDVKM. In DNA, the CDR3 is TGTGCCAGCAGGCGGTACGGGACAGCAAACACTGAAGCTTTCTTT. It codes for CASRRYGTANTEAFF.

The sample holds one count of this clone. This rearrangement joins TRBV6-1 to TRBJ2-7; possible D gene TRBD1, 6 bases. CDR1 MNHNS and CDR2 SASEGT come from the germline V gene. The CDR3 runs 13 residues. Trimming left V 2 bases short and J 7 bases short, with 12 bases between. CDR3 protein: CASSEQGMREQYF. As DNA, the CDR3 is TGTGCCAGCAGTGAACAGGGGATGCGGGAGCAGTACTTC.

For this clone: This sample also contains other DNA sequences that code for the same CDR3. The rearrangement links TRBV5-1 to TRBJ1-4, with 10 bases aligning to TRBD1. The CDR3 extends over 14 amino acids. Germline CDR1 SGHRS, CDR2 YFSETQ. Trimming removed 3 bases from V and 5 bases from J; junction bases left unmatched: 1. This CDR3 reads CASSSGQGNEKLFF. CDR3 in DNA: TGCGCCAGCAGCTCGGGACAGGGGAATGAAAAACTGTTTTTT.

CDR3 DNA sequence: TGTGCCAGCTCACCATCCCAACTAGCGGGAGGTCTTGATGAGCAGTTCTTC. As protein: CASSPSQLAGGLDEQFF. This rearrangement joins TRBV18 to TRBJ2-1; TRBD2 matches 12 bases. There are 17 residues in the CDR3. J was trimmed by 8 bases and V by 2 bases; bases with no gene match: 10. Germline assignment: CDR1 KGHSH and CDR2 LQKENI.

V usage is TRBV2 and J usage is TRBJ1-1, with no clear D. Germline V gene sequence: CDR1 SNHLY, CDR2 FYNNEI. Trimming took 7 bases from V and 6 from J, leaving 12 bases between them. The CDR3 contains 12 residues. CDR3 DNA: TGTGCCAGCATATTGGACGGGGCTGAAGCTTTCTTT. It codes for CASILDGAEAFF.

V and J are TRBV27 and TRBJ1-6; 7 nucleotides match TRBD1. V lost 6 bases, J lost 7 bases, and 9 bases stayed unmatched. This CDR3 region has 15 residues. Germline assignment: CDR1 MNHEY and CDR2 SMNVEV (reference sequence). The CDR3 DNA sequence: TGTGCCAGCAGGAAGACAGGGATTGGGAATTCACCCCTCCACTTT. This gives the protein CASRKTGIGNSPLHF.

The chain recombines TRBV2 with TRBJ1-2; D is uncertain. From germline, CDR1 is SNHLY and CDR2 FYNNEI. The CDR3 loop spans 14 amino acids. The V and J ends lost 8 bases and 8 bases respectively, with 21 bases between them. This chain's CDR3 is CASRETGFLGGYTF. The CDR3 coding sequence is TGTGCCAGCCGCGAGACGGGGTTTCTAGGGGGCTACACCTTC.

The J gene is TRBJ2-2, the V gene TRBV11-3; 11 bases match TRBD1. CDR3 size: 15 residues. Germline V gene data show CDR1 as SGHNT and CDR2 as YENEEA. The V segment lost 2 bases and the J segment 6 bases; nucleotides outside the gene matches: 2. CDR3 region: CASSLRDRGSGELFF. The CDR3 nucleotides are TGTGCCAGCAGCTTACGGGACAGGGGGTCCGGGGAGCTGTTTTTT.

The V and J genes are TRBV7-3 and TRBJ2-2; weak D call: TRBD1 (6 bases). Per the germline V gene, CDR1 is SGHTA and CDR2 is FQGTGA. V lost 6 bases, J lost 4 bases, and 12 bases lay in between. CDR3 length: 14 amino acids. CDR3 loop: CASRHRVGTGELFF. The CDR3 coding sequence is TGTGCCAGCAGGCACAGGGTAGGCACCGGGGAGCTGTTTTTT.

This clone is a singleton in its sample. The CDR3 protein is CASSIGDRVAVGYTF. The DNA of the CDR3 is TGTGCCAGTAGTATTGGGGACAGGGTAGCAGTCGGCTACACCTTC. The chain employs TRBV19 and TRBJ1-2, with 9 bases aligning to TRBD1. Germline CDR1 is LNHDA and CDR2 is SQIVND (reference sequence). This CDR3 spans 15 amino acids. J gave up 8 bases and V 3 bases, and 10 bases lay outside the gene matches.

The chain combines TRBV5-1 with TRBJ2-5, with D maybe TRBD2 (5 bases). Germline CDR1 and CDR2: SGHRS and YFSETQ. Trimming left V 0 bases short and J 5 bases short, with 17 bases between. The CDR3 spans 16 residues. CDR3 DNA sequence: TGCGCCAGCAGCTTGGAGACTGCTTCGGGGTGGGAGACCCAGTACTTC. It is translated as CASSLETASGWETQYF.

CDR3 residues: CASSPRPNTEAFF. CDR3 bases: TGTGCCAGCAGCCCTCGTCCGAACACTGAAGCTTTCTTT. This sequence joins TRBV3-1 (or the pseudogene TRBV3-2) and TRBJ1-1; D is ambiguous. Germline CDR1 and CDR2: LGHDT and YNNKEL (reference sequence). There are 13 residues in the CDR3. V was trimmed by 4 bases and J by 1 base, leaving 7 bases between them.

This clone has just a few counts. The CDR3: CASSTGVGTEAFF. The DNA of the CDR3 is TGTGCCAGCAGCACAGGGGTCGGAACTGAAGCTTTCTTT. This chain uses TRBV9 with TRBJ1-1, with 7 bases identical to TRBD1. Germline V gene data show CDR1 as SGDLS and CDR2 as YYNGEE. This CDR3 is 13 amino acids long. Germline trimming cut 4 bases from V and 5 bases from J; bases unmatched to any gene: 5.

The CDR3: CASSLGGGQGIYEQYF. The CDR3, as DNA: TGTGCCAGCAGCTTGGGGGGTGGACAGGGGATCTACGAGCAGTACTTC. V usage is TRBV5-4 and J usage is TRBJ2-7, with 9 bases identical to TRBD1. CDR3 length: 16 residues. Germline V gives CDR1 SGHNT, CDR2 YYREEE (reference sequence). V shed 0 bases, J shed 3 bases, and the junction held 7 bases outside the gene matches.

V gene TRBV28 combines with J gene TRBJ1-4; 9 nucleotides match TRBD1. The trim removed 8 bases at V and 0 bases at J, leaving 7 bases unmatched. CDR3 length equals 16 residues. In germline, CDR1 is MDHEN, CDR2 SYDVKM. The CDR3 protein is CASALQGAATNEKLFF. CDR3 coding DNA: TGTGCCAGCGCCTTACAGGGGGCGGCAACTAATGAAAAACTGTTTTTT.

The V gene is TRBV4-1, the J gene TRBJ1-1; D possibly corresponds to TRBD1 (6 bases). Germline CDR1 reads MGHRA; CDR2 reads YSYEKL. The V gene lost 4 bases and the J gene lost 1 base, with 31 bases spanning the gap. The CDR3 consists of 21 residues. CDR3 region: CASSLKKEEEGGEKKNTEAFF. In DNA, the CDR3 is TGCGCCAGCAGCCTTAAAAAGGAGGAGGAGGGGGGGGAAAAGAAGAACACTGAAGCTTTCTTT.

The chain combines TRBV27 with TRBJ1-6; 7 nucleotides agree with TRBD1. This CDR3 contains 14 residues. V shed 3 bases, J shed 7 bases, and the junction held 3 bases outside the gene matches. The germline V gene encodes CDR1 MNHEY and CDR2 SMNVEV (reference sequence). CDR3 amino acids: CASSLGQQNSPLHF. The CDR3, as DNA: TGTGCCAGCAGTTTGGGACAGCAAAATTCACCCCTCCACTTT.

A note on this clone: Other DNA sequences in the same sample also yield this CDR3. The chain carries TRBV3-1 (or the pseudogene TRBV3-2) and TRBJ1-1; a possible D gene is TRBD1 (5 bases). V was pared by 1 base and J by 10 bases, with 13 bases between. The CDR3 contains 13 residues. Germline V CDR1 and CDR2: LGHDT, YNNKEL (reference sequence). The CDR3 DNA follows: TGTGCCAGCAGCCAAGTGGGTCAGGGAGGAGCTTTCTTT. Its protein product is CASSQVGQGGAFF.